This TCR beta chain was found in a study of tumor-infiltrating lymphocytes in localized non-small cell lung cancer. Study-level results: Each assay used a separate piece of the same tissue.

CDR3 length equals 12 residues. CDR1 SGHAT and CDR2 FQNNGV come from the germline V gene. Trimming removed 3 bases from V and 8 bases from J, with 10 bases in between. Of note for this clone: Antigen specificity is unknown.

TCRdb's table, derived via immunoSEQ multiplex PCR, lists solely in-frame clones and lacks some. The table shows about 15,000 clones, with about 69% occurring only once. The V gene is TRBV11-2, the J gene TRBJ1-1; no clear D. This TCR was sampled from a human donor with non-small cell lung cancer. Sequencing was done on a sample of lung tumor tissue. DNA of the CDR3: TGTGCCAGCAGCTTTTCGGGGTGGGAAGCTTTCTTT. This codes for CASSFSGWEAFF.